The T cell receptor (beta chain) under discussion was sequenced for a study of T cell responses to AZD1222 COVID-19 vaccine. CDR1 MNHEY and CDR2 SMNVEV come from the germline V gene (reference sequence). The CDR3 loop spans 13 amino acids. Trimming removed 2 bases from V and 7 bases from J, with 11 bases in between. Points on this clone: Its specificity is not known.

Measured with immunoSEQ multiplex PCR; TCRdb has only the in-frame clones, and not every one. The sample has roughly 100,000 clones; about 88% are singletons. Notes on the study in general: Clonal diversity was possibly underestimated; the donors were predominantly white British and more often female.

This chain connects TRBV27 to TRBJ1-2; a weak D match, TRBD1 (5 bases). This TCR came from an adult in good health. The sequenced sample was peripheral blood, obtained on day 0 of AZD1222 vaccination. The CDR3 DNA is TGTGCCAGCAGTTTACCGGGGCAAAGTGGCTACACCTTC. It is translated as CASSLPGQSGYTF.